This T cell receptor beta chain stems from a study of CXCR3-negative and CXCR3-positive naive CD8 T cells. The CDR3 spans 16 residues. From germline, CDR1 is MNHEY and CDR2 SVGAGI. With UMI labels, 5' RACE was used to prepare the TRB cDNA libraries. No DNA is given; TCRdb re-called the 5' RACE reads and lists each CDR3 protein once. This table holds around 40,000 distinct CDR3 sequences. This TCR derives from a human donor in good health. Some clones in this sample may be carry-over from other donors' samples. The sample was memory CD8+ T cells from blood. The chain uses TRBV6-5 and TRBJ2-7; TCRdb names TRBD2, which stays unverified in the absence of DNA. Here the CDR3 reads CASSPRGLVGPYEQYF.